Below, 24 T cell receptor beta chains from the same sample are listed, as sequenced in a study of T cell responses to AZD1222 COVID-19 vaccine. Sequencing was performed with immunoSEQ multiplex PCR; in TCRdb, only in-frame clones are kept and a portion is missing. Found here are under 150,000 clones, under 90% of them singletons; the top ten hold 1.5% to 2%. The sequencing here drew on peripheral blood, taken 28 days after the second AZD1222 dose. The receptors come from an adult who received the AZD1222 COVID-19 vaccine.

This chain connects TRBV9 to TRBJ1-1; possibly TRBD1 for D (5 bases). CDR3 size: 16 residues. Germline CDR1 reads SGDLS; CDR2 reads YYNGEE. V was trimmed by 4 bases and J by 1 base, leaving 17 bases between them. The CDR3 sequence: CASSQRGNHPNTEAFF. CDR3 DNA sequence: TGTGCCAGCAGCCAAAGGGGAAACCATCCGAACACTGAAGCTTTCTTT. The variable domain in full, with the rest retrieved from reference TRBV9 and TRBJ1-1, is DSGVTQTPKHLITATGQRVTLRCSPRSGDLSVYWYQQSLDQGLQFLIQYYNGEERAKGNILERFSAQQFPDLHSELNLSSLELGDSALYFCASSQRGNHPNTEAFFGQGTRLTVV.

The CDR3 protein is CASSQGQELDSPLHF. Here the CDR3 DNA reads TGCGCCAGCAGCCAAGGTCAGGAATTAGATTCACCCCTCCACTTT. The rearrangement links TRBV4-1 to TRBJ1-6; D call uncertain. The V end was cut by 1 base, the J end by 8 bases, with 12 bases between. Germline loops: CDR1 MGHRA, CDR2 YSYEKL. There are 15 residues in the CDR3.

The gene calls are TRBV5-5 and TRBJ1-6; D gene unclear. Germline-derived CDR1 and CDR2 are SGHKS and YYEKEE (reference sequence). This CDR3 has 14 amino acids. V was pared by 0 bases and J by 7 bases, with 8 bases between. DNA for the CDR3: TGTGCCAGCAGCTTGGAACACTTAAATTCACCCCTCCACTTT. Residues: CASSLEHLNSPLHF.

This clone turned up a few times. The CDR3, as DNA: TGTGCCAGCAGCCTCCTCTTCAGGTCCTATGGCTACACCTTC. Its translation is CASSLLFRSYGYTF. The V and J genes are TRBV7-2 and TRBJ1-2; D not resolved. Trimming cost V 5 bases and J 4 bases, with 14 bases left between them. Germline V lookup: CDR1 SGHTA, CDR2 FQGNSA. This CDR3 region has 14 residues.

J is TRBJ2-7 and V is TRBV6-6; 10 bases are shared with TRBD2. With V trimmed by 7 bases and J by 3 bases, 3 bases remained unmatched. The germline gives CDR1 MNHNY, CDR2 SVGAGI (reference sequence). The length of the CDR3 is 13 residues. The CDR3 DNA reads as TGTGCCAGCACCCGACTAGCGGGCTACGAGCAGTACTTC. As protein: CASTRLAGYEQYF.

This rearrangement joins TRBV5-1 to TRBJ2-5, with TRBD2 matching over 12 bases. Trimming cost V 1 base and J 5 bases; bases outside gene matches: 6. Germline CDR1 SGHRS, CDR2 YFSETQ. The CDR3 runs to 16 residues. The CDR3 loop is CASSLRLAGEYETQYF. The CDR3 DNA is TGCGCCAGCAGCTTGCGACTAGCGGGGGAGTATGAGACCCAGTACTTC.

V is TRBV5-8 and J is TRBJ2-5, with a tentative D call TRBD2 (5 bases). Trimming removed 3 bases from V and 2 bases from J, with 11 bases in between. Looked up from germline, CDR1 is SGHTS and CDR2 is YDEGEE. The CDR3 runs 14 residues. The CDR3 bases are TGTGCCAGCAGCTATGGACTGGCTCAAGAGACCCAGTACTTC. Translation: CASSYGLAQETQYF.

This rearrangement joins TRBV3-1 (or the pseudogene TRBV3-2) to TRBJ1-5, with 7 bases fitting TRBD1. V lost 4 bases and J lost 7; bases outside the gene matches: 1. CDR1 is LGHDT and CDR2 is YNNKEL in the germline V gene (reference sequence). This CDR3 is built from 12 residues. The CDR3 is CASSRQGQPQHF. For the CDR3, the DNA is TGTGCCAGCAGCCGACAGGGACAGCCCCAGCATTTT.

As regards this clone: The sample carries other DNA sequences with the same CDR3. The chain employs TRBV5-1 and TRBJ2-1; 7 positions match TRBD1. There are 15 residues in the CDR3. CDR1 and CDR2 (germline): SGHRS, YFSETQ. V lost 0 bases, J lost 1 base, and 1 base stayed unmatched. CDR3 protein: CASSLEGQSYNEQFF. Here the CDR3 DNA reads TGCGCCAGCAGCTTGGAGGGACAGTCCTACAATGAGCAGTTCTTC.

This sequence joins TRBV18 and TRBJ1-1; D is unresolved. In germline, CDR1 is KGHSH, CDR2 LQKENI. Trimming pared 2 bases from V and 0 bases from J, leaving 7 bases between. The length of the CDR3 is 14 residues. The DNA for the CDR3 is TGTGCCAGCTCACCAGGCCAGATGAACACTGAAGCTTTCTTT. Translated: CASSPGQMNTEAFF.

The genes are TRBV29-1 and TRBJ2-3; D not resolved. V lost 5 bases to trimming and J lost 5 bases, with 8 bases between them. The length of the CDR3 is 11 residues. Germline V gene sequence: CDR1 SQVTM, CDR2 ANQGSEA. The DNA of the CDR3 is TGCAGCGTTTTTAACATAGATACGCAGTATTTT. As protein: CSVFNIDTQYF.

This chain uses TRBV7-2 with TRBJ2-3; D ambiguous. The CDR3 runs 14 residues. Germline V gene data show CDR1 as SGHTA and CDR2 as FQGNSA. Deletions cut 3 bases from V and 5 bases from J, with 12 bases between. The CDR3 region is CASSFVLRQDTQYF. The CDR3 DNA is TGTGCCAGCAGCTTTGTTCTCCGCCAAGATACGCAGTATTTT.

This chain links TRBV4-1 with TRBJ2-7; the D gene is possibly TRBD2 (6 bases). This CDR3 comprises 15 residues. V lost 0 bases and J lost 3, with 12 bases in between. Germline assignment: CDR1 MGHRA and CDR2 YSYEKL. CDR3 DNA: TGCGCCAGCAGCCAAGATCCTAGCGACGGCTACGAGCAGTACGTC. This translates into CASSQDPSDGYEQYV.

A remark on this clone: This specimen includes other DNA sequences encoding the same CDR3. The chain's CDR3 is CASSPPRQIQETQYF. DNA for the CDR3: TGTGCCAGCTCACCGCCTCGGCAGATACAAGAGACCCAGTACTTC. The chain uses TRBV18 and TRBJ2-5; no definite D call. The CDR3 is 15 residues long. The V end lost 3 bases, the J end lost 2 bases, and 13 bases lay between the germline ends. Germline V gives CDR1 KGHSH, CDR2 LQKENI.

This chain connects TRBV7-9 to TRBJ2-2, with 11 nucleotides matching TRBD1. The CDR3 contains 18 residues. Germline V gives CDR1 SEHNR, CDR2 FQNEAQ (reference sequence). The trim removed 1 base at V and 4 bases at J, leaving 8 bases unmatched. The CDR3 nucleotides read TGTGCCAGCAGCTTAGACGGCGGGACAGGGGGTTTCACCGGGGAGCTGTTTTTT. Translating gives CASSLDGGTGGFTGELFF.

In nucleotides, the CDR3 is TGCGCCAGCAGCCAAGGTTTCGACAGGGTTAATTCACCCCTCCACTTT. Amino acids: CASSQGFDRVNSPLHF. The J gene is TRBJ1-6, the V gene TRBV4-3; TRBD1 aligns across 7 bases. J lost 6 bases, V lost 1 base, and 6 bases had no gene match. Germline loops: CDR1 LGHNA, CDR2 YSLEER. The CDR3 spans 16 residues.

The chain links TRBV9 to TRBJ1-5; maybe TRBD1 (5 bases). V lost 4 bases and J lost 3, with 11 bases in between. Germline CDR1 and CDR2: SGDLS and YYNGEE. CDR3 length equals 14 residues. The CDR3 sequence is CASSRDRSNQPQHF. CDR3 in DNA: TGTGCCAGCAGCCGAGACAGATCCAATCAGCCCCAGCATTTT.

This chain links TRBV5-5 with TRBJ1-5; 8 bases line up with TRBD1. Germline V gene lookup returns CDR1 SGHKS and CDR2 YYEKEE (reference sequence). This CDR3 spans 15 amino acids. J lost 10 bases, V lost 3 bases, and 12 bases had no gene match. In DNA, the CDR3 is TGTGCCAGCAGCTCCGGGACAGGCGACAAGGGACCCCAGCATTTT. It codes for CASSSGTGDKGPQHF.

The genes are TRBV7-6 and TRBJ2-7; 10 bases are shared with TRBD2. J gave up 3 bases and V 0 bases, and 5 bases lay outside the gene matches. The CDR3 spans 16 residues. Germline V gene data show CDR1 as SGHVS and CDR2 as FNYEAQ. CDR3 DNA: TGTGCCAGCAGCTTAGCGGCAACTAGCGGGAACTACGAGCAGTACTTC. Translation: CASSLAATSGNYEQYF.

The chain joins TRBV5-6 to TRBJ2-1, with D perhaps TRBD1 (5 bases). The CDR3 has 16 amino acids. Germline V gives CDR1 SGHDT, CDR2 YYEEEE. With 7 bases removed from V and 3 bases from J, the gap between germline ends came to 20 bases. In DNA, the CDR3 is TGTGCCAGCCACCCCTCAGGGAAAGTCAACTACAATGAGCAGTTCTTC. This gives the protein CASHPSGKVNYNEQFF. The full variable domain, rest sourced from reference TRBV5-6 and TRBJ2-1, is DAGVTQSPTHLIKTRGQQVTLRCSPKSGHDTVSWYQQALGQGPQFIFQYYEEEERQRGNFPDRFSGHQFPNYSSELNVNALLLGDSALYLCASHPSGKVNYNEQFFGPGTRLTVL.

The chain uses TRBV6-5 and TRBJ1-3; possible D gene TRBD1, 5 bases. The CDR3 extends over 15 amino acids. The germline V and J ends were trimmed by 4 bases and 0 bases, with 10 bases remaining between them. The germline gives CDR1 MNHEY, CDR2 SVGAGI. The chain's CDR3 is CASSFGGSSGNTIYF. The DNA for the CDR3 is TGTGCCAGCAGTTTCGGGGGGAGCTCTGGAAACACCATATATTTT.

The CDR3 sequence is CASSPSPARTDTQYF. As DNA, the CDR3 is TGTGCCAGCAGTCCCTCCCCGGCCCGCACAGATACGCAGTATTTT. The rearrangement links TRBV11-2 to TRBJ2-3; the D is unclear. CDR1 and CDR2 (germline): SGHAT, FQNNGV. The CDR3 length is 15 residues. Trimming removed 6 bases from V and 1 base from J, with 14 bases in between.

This clone has more than one count but fewer than ten. The chain couples TRBV6-5 to TRBJ2-2; no clear D gene. The CDR3 covers 14 residues. With 6 bases removed from V and 1 base from J, the gap between germline ends came to 9 bases. Germline CDR1 reads MNHEY; CDR2 reads SVGAGI. The CDR3 region is CASRLLWNTGELFF. The CDR3 DNA reads TGTGCCAGCAGGTTGCTATGGAACACCGGGGAGCTGTTTTTT.

V is TRBV19 and J is TRBJ1-5; D is possibly TRBD1 (5 bases). Trimming removed 3 bases at V and 5 bases at J, with 8 bases between. Germline CDR1 and CDR2: LNHDA and SQIVND (reference sequence). CDR3 size: 13 residues. The CDR3 loop is CASSMGRDQPQHF. CDR3 DNA sequence: TGTGCCAGTAGTATGGGGCGCGATCAGCCCCAGCATTTT.